This entry is about one T cell receptor (beta chain). In the authors' workflow: Scientists estimated how many nucleated cells there were by amplifying reference gene primers. Method: immunoSEQ multiplex PCR; TCRdb's copy keeps in-frame clones and lacks some. The V and J calls and the clone size are those of that table, but D and trimming were determined from the DNA. The sample yields almost 200,000 clones, about 90% seen once. The data are from a study of blood T cell repertoires in COVID-19. Study-level information: From the United States, Italy and Spain came samples of acute and convalescent COVID-19. T cells, B-cell-depleted T cells, or PBMCs provided the cDNA or gDNA that served as material.

Losses at the gene ends were 0 bases for V and 7 bases for J; bases not matched to a gene: 6. CDR3 length: 16 amino acids. Germline loops: CDR1 SGHRS, CDR2 YFSETQ. The origin of this receptor is a woman in her sixties or seventies with acute or convalescent COVID-19. Sequences were obtained from peripheral blood. The V call is TRBV5-1, the J call TRBJ2-1; 11 nucleotides line up with TRBD2. The DNA for the CDR3 is TGCGCCAGCAGCTTGGGTCTAGCGGGGGGTCAAAATGAGCAGTTCTTC. Protein sequence: CASSLGLAGGQNEQFF.